Following are 10 T cell receptor beta chains from one sample sequenced in a study of liver allograft versus peripheral blood T cells. Study-level background: What was compared were the T cell receptor repertoires in transplanted livers and those in the peripheral blood of recipients.

TCRdb used MiXCR to reprocess the reads, holding one entry per CDR3 protein. This table holds 5,000 to 7,000 distinct CDR3 sequences, approximately 15% found once. These receptors all stem from a human patient who had a liver transplant. The graft donor may have given rise to some T cells.

Sample share makes this clonotype medium-sized. The chain couples TRBV12-3 or TRBV12-4 to TRBJ1-2; 7 nucleotides match TRBD1. V lost 3 bases, J lost 2 bases, and 6 bases stayed unmatched. The CDR3 has 15 residues. Here the CDR3 reads CASSLDRLMNYGYTF. The CDR3 nucleotides are TGTGCCAGCAGTTTGGACAGGCTAATGAACTATGGCTACACCTTC.

This clonotype is termed medium-sized. The chain couples TRBV10-3 to TRBJ2-1, with 7 positions matching TRBD2. The CDR3 loop spans 14 amino acids. J gave up 9 bases and V 7 bases, and 12 bases lay outside the gene matches. The V gene's germline CDR1 is ENHRY and CDR2 SYGVKD. The CDR3 sequence: CAITRGLVEGEQFF. The CDR3 bases are TGTGCCATCACCCGAGGACTAGTGGAGGGTGAGCAGTTCTTC.

Judged by abundance, this clonotype is medium-sized (0.01 to 0.1%). The chain employs TRBV7-2 and TRBJ1-4; D remains unclear. The CDR3 sequence is 13 residues long. Per the germline V gene, CDR1 is SGHTA and CDR2 is FQGNSA. V lost 5 bases to trimming and J lost 5 bases, with 9 bases between them. The CDR3 is CASSPPTNEKLFF. CDR3 DNA sequence: TGTGCCAGCAGCCCTCCGACAAATGAAAAACTGTTTTTT.

The rearrangement joins TRBV12-3 or TRBV12-4 to TRBJ1-3, with D possibly matching TRBD1 (5 bases). The CDR3 consists of 15 residues. V dropped 5 bases and J dropped 0 bases, with 11 bases sitting between them. CDR3 in amino acids: CASSPTDSSGNTIYF. Written as DNA, the CDR3 is TGTGCCAGCAGTCCGACAGACTCCTCTGGAAACACCATATATTTT.

The chain is built from TRBV12-3 or TRBV12-4 and TRBJ1-5; D remains ambiguous. V lost 5 bases and J lost 7, with 12 bases in between. The CDR3 is 13 amino acids. The DNA of the CDR3 is TGTGCCAGCAGTCACGGGAGATCCCAGCCCCAGCATTTT. It specifies CASSHGRSQPQHF.

This clonotype is medium-sized (0.01 to 0.1%) in the sample. The chain employs TRBV7-2 and TRBJ1-1; TRBD1 is a possible D gene (6 bases). Germline loops: CDR1 SGHTA, CDR2 FQGNSA. V dropped 8 bases and J dropped 5 bases, with 15 bases sitting between them. The CDR3 spans 13 residues. CDR3 nucleotide sequence: TGTGCCAGCGGGGAAGGGGGAGCAACTGAAGCTTTCTTT. The encoded protein is CASGEGGATEAFF.

This clonotype was observed a few times. The rearrangement uses TRBV28 and TRBJ1-5; 9 bases agree with TRBD1. Per germline, CDR1 MDHEN and CDR2 SYDVKM. The trim removed 4 bases at V and 5 bases at J, leaving 15 bases unmatched. The CDR3 consists of 18 residues. CDR3 in amino acids: CASSYMGGDRAFDQPQHF. The CDR3 DNA reads as TGTGCCAGCAGTTATATGGGGGGGGACAGGGCTTTTGATCAGCCCCAGCATTTT.

This clonotype was seen many times. The chain couples TRBV6-5 to TRBJ1-1; D not certain. The CDR3 sequence is 12 residues long. CDR1 is MNHEY, CDR2 SVGAGI, per germline. V lost 2 bases to trimming and J lost 11 bases, with 12 bases between them. CDR3 sequence reads: CASSYNGGRAFF. The CDR3 DNA sequence: TGTGCCAGCAGTTACAATGGCGGGCGGGCTTTCTTT.

Judged by abundance, this clonotype is medium-sized. This CDR3 reads CASSPTGDKNTEAFF. The CDR3 coding sequence is TGTGCCAGCTCACCAACCGGGGACAAGAACACTGAAGCTTTCTTT. The chain links TRBV18 to TRBJ1-1; a possible D gene is TRBD1 (6 bases). The CDR3 length is 15 residues. Per germline, CDR1 KGHSH and CDR2 LQKENI. The V and J ends lost 2 bases and 1 base respectively, with 11 bases between them.

This clonotype is medium-sized. V gene TRBV27 combines with J gene TRBJ2-7; a possible D gene is TRBD1 (5 bases). The germline V gene encodes CDR1 MNHEY and CDR2 SMNVEV (reference sequence). Trimming cost V 3 bases and J 3 bases, with 15 bases left between them. CDR3 length equals 15 residues. The CDR3 region is CASSFGAGFFYEQYF. CDR3 in DNA: TGTGCCAGCAGTTTTGGGGCCGGGTTCTTCTACGAGCAGTACTTC.